This TCR beta chain was observed in a study of metastatic and nonmetastatic thyroid tumors. Across the study: Repertoire comparison spanned blood and tumor or nodule tissue of malignant and benign thyroid patients.

Thyroid surgery was performed in patients who had received no treatment beforehand. This clone was detected a few times. A clone one base away is much larger, so this may be a read error. Germline V CDR1 and CDR2: MDHEN, SYDVKM. V was cut by 10 bases and J by 0 bases, with 17 bases left in between. This CDR3 has 15 amino acids. TCRdb re-called clones via MiXCR from the PCR reads. The top ten hold around 12% of the sample, which has about 33,000 clones, roughly a sixth seen once. The receptor was isolated from a male donor with papillary thyroid cancer or a benign thyroid nodule (not recorded which). Some clones in this sample may be carry-over from other donors' samples. The rearrangement joins TRBV28 to TRBJ2-3; tentatively, D is TRBD1 (6 bases). Sequencing was done on a sample of blood. CDR3 sequence: CAITNRDPSTDTQYF. Here the CDR3 DNA reads TGTGCCATTACTAACAGGGATCCTAGCACAGATACGCAGTATTTT.